The clone carrying this TCR beta chain came up a few times. Its antigen is undetermined. Incorporated into the TCR beta cDNA libraries were unique molecular identifiers, which served to reduce PCR and sequencing biases. TCRdb analysed the PCR reads with MiXCR anew, one entry per CDR3 protein. The sample has more than 450,000 distinct CDR3 sequences, about a third seen once. These data belong to a study of post-analysis software for immune sequencing data. The study's findings and limits: In patients, about 5 TRBV segments were more frequent than in controls, with TRBV5-6, TRBV5-1 and TRBV20-1 among them.

V was clipped by 0 bases and J by 5 bases, with 13 bases between them. In germline, CDR1 is ENHRY, CDR2 SYGVKD. The CDR3 covers 15 residues. This sequence joins TRBV10-3 and TRBJ1-2, with D uncertain. The clonotype was recovered from a girl aged 2-17 years with multiple sclerosis. Sequenced sample: blood. The chain's CDR3 is CAISESIVLGYGYTF. CDR3 nucleotides: TGTGCCATCAGTGAGTCGATTGTTCTCGGGTATGGCTACACCTTC.